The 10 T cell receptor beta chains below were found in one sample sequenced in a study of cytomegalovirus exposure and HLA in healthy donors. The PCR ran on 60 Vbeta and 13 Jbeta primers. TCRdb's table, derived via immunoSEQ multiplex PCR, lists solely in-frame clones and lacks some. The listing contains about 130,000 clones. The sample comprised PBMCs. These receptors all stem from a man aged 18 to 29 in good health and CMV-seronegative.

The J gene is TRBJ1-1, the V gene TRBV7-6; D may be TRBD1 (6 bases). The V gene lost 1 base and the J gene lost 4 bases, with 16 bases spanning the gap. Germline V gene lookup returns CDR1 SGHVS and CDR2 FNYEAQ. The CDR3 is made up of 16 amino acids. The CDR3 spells CASSLEGRGTGTEAFF. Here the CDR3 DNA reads TGTGCCAGCAGCTTAGAGGGCAGGGGTACCGGCACTGAAGCTTTCTTT.

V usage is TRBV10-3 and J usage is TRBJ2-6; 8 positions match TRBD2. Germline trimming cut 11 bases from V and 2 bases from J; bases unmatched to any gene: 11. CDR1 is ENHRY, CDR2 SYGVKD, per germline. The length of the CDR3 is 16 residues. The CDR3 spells CAARPGRGTGANVLTF. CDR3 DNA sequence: TGTGCCGCTCGACCCGGGAGGGGGACTGGGGCCAACGTCCTGACTTTC.

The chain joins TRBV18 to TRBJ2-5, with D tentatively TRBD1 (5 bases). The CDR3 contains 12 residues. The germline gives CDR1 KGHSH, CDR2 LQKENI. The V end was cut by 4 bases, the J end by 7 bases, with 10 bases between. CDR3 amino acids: CASSRPQGTQYF. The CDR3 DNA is TGTGCCAGCTCACGGCCCCAGGGGACCCAGTACTTC.

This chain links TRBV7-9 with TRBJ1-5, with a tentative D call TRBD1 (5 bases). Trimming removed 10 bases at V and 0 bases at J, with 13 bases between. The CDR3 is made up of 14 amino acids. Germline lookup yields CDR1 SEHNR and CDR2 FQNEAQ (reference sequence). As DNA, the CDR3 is TGTGCCATCTCGGACACCTATAGCAATCAGCCCCAGCATTTT. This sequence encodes CAISDTYSNQPQHF.

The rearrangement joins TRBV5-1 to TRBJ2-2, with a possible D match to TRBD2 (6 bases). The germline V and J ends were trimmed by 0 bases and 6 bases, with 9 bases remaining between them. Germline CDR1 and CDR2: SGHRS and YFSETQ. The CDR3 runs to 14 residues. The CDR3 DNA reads TGCGCCAGCAGCTTGGGGGACTGGCCCGGGGAGCTGTTTTTT. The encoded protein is CASSLGDWPGELFF. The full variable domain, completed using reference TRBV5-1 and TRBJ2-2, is KAGVTQTPRYLIKTRGQQVTLSCSPISGHRSVSWYQQTPGQGLQFLFEYFSETQRNKGNFPGRFSGRQFSNSRSEMNVSTLELGDSALYLCASSLGDWPGELFFGEGSRLTVL.

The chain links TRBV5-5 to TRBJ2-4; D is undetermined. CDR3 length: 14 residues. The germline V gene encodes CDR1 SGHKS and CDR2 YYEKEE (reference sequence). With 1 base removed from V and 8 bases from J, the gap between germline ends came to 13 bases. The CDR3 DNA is TGTGCCAGCAGCTTGTGGTCCAGCGCGGACATTCAGTACTTC. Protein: CASSLWSSADIQYF.

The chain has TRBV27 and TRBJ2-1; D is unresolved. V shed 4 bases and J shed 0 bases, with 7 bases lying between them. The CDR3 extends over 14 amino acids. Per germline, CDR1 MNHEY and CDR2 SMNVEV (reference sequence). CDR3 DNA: TGTGCCAGCAGTTACCCGGGCTCCTACAATGAGCAGTTCTTC. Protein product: CASSYPGSYNEQFF.

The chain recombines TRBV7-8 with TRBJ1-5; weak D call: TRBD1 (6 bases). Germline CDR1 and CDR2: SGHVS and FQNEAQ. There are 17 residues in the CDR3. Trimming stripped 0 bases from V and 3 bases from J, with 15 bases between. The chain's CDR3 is CASSLATAGVNNQPQHF. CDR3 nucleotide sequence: TGTGCCAGCAGCTTAGCGACGGCAGGGGTGAACAATCAGCCCCAGCATTTT. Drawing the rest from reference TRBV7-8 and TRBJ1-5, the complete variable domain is GAGVSQSPRYKVAKRGQDVALRCDPISGHVSLFWYQQALGQGPEFLTYFQNEAQLDKSGLPSDRFFAERPEGSVSTLKIQRTQQEDSAVYLCASSLATAGVNNQPQHFGDGTRLSIL.

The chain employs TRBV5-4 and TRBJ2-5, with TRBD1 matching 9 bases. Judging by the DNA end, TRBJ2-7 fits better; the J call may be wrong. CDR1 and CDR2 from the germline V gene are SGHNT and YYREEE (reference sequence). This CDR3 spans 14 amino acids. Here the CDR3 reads CASSLDRGRFEQYF. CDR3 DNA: TGTGCCAGCAGCTTGGACAGGGGGCGTTTCGAGCAGTACTTC.

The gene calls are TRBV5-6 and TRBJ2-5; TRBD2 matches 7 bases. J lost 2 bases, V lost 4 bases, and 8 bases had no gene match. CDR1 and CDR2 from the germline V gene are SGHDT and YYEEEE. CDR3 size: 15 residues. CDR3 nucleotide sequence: TGTGCCAGCAGCCAAACGGGGGGATGGCAAGAGACCCAGTACTTC. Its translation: CASSQTGGWQETQYF.